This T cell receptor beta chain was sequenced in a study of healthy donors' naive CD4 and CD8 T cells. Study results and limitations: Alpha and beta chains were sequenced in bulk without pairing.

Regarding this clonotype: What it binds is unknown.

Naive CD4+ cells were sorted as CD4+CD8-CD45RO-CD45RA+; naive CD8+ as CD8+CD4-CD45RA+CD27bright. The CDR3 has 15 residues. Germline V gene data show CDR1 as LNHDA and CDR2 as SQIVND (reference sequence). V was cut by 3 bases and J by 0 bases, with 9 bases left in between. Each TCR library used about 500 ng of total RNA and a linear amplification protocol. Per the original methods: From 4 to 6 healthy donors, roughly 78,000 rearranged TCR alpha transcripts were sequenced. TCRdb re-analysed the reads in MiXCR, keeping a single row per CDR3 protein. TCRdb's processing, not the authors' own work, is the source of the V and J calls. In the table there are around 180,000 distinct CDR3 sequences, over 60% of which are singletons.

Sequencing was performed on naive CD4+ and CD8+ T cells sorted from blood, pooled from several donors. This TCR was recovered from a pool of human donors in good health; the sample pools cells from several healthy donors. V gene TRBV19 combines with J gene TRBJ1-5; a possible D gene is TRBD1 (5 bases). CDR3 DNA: TGTGCCAGTAGTATGACAGCTTATAGCAATCAGCCCCAGCATTTT. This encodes CASSMTAYSNQPQHF.